This T cell receptor (beta chain) is drawn from a study of T cell repertoires in cytomegalovirus infection. Turning to the study itself: Alongside well-studied HLA-B-restricted CMV epitopes, recently identified HLA-C-restricted CMV epitopes were also used. CMV infection plus the matching HLA type was flagged by public TCR beta signatures.

Notes on the study in general: The response measured ex vivo was dominated by TCR beta clonotypes (HLA-C-restricted and CMV-specific).

With regard to this clonotype: The antigen is not known.

The CDR3 extends over 14 amino acids. Germline CDR1 reads MNHEY; CDR2 reads SMNVEV (reference sequence). V was clipped by 5 bases and J by 0 bases, with 10 bases between them. Using its own MiXCR run on the reads, TCRdb lists one record per CDR3 protein. The data contain roughly 730,000 distinct CDR3 sequences, around 35% of them singletons. The chain combines TRBV27 with TRBJ2-5; no firm D call. The clonotype was recovered from a human donor in good health (CMV status not recorded). Some clones in this sample may be carry-over from other donors' samples. The sample was cultured PBMCs, taken from culture after CMV antigen stimulation. The CDR3 DNA is TGTGCCAGCAGTGCGAAACGGTACCAAGAGACCCAGTACTTC. Protein sequence: CASSAKRYQETQYF.